What follows are 16 T cell receptor beta chains derived from one specimen sequenced in a study of T cell responses to AZD1222 COVID-19 vaccine. The table came from immunoSEQ multiplex PCR; TCRdb's copy has only in-frame clones and leaves some out. The sample contains fewer than 130,000 clones, around 94% of which appear only once. The sequencing used peripheral blood, collected on day 0 of AZD1222 vaccination. The receptors derive from an adult in good health.

The chain recombines TRBV18 with TRBJ1-1; 9 bases map to TRBD1. CDR3 length: 13 amino acids. With 6 bases clipped from V and 6 bases from J, the junction kept 5 bases outside the gene matches. CDR1 and CDR2 (germline): KGHSH, LQKENI. CDR3: CASSWGQGPEAFF. CDR3 in DNA: TGTGCCAGCTCGTGGGGACAGGGCCCTGAAGCTTTCTTT.

The V call is TRBV5-1, the J call TRBJ1-4; 8 bases align to TRBD1. Trimming removed 0 bases from V and 8 bases from J; junction bases left unmatched: 6. This CDR3 is built from 15 residues. Germline V CDR1 and CDR2: SGHRS, YFSETQ. The CDR3 DNA is TGCGCCAGCAGCTTGGTCGGGACAGGATTAGAAAAACTGTTTTTT. Its protein is CASSLVGTGLEKLFF.

The chain employs TRBV3-1 (or the pseudogene TRBV3-2) and TRBJ1-2, with D perhaps TRBD1 (5 bases). Per the germline V gene, CDR1 is LGHDT and CDR2 is YNNKEL (reference sequence). V lost 3 bases and J lost 8, with 10 bases in between. The CDR3 covers 12 residues. The CDR3 here is CASSQENRGYTF. CDR3 nucleotides: TGTGCCAGCAGCCAGGAGAACAGGGGCTACACCTTC.

The genes are TRBV4-3 and TRBJ1-4; D is uncertain. The V gene's germline CDR1 is LGHNA and CDR2 YSLEER. With 1 base removed from V and 5 bases from J, the gap between germline ends came to 11 bases. The CDR3 contains 15 residues. CDR3 nucleotides: TGCGCCAGCAGCCAAGGGTCGGGCCAAAATGAAAAACTGTTTTTT. This sequence encodes CASSQGSGQNEKLFF.

The J gene is TRBJ2-3, the V gene TRBV6-4, with 12 bases matching TRBD2. With 0 bases clipped from V and 4 bases from J, the junction kept 5 bases outside the gene matches. Per the germline V gene, CDR1 is MRHNA and CDR2 is SNTAGT. This CDR3 region has 17 residues. For the CDR3, the DNA is TGTGCCAGCAGTGACTCGAACCTAGCGGGGGGGCCAGATACGCAGTATTTT. The encoded protein is CASSDSNLAGGPDTQYF.

This chain joins TRBV3-1 (or the pseudogene TRBV3-2) and TRBJ1-1; D gene ambiguous. The CDR3 length is 13 residues. V lost 2 bases and J lost 1, with 5 bases in between. CDR1 LGHDT and CDR2 YNNKEL come from the germline V gene (reference sequence). The CDR3 DNA sequence: TGTGCCAGCAGCCAAAACCAGAACACTGAAGCTTTCTTT. Amino acids: CASSQNQNTEAFF.

This chain uses TRBV6-5 with TRBJ1-3; no reliable D call. Trimming took 6 bases from V and 4 from J, leaving 10 bases between them. Germline CDR1 reads MNHEY; CDR2 reads SVGAGI. This CDR3 region has 13 residues. This chain's CDR3 is CASSAVPGNTIYF. CDR3 coding DNA: TGTGCCAGCAGCGCAGTACCGGGAAACACCATATATTTT.

The chain links TRBV7-3 to TRBJ2-2, with D perhaps matching TRBD2 (5 bases). The CDR3 is made up of 14 amino acids. In germline, CDR1 is SGHTA, CDR2 FQGTGA. Trimming left V 5 bases short and J 7 bases short, with 14 bases between. CDR3 DNA: TGTGCCAGCAGCCCGCGGGCTCTTGGCGGGGAGCTGTTTTTT. This translates into CASSPRALGGELFF.

This chain uses TRBV6-5 with TRBJ2-5; unclear D gene. The length of the CDR3 is 13 residues. Trimming pared 8 bases from V and 4 bases from J, leaving 14 bases between. CDR1 and CDR2 from the germline V gene are MNHEY and SVGAGI. The CDR3, as DNA: TGTGCCAGCGGCCGGGCGGCCCGAGAGACCCAGTACTTC. Amino acid sequence: CASGRAARETQYF.

This clone was seen only a few times. This chain links TRBV30 with TRBJ2-2, with 10 bases aligning to TRBD1. The V and J ends lost 4 bases and 3 bases, in that order; junction bases with no gene match: 5. Germline V gene lookup returns CDR1 GTSNPN and CDR2 SVGIG (reference sequence). The CDR3 is 15 amino acids. The CDR3: CAWKTGTGDTGELFF. DNA of the CDR3: TGTGCCTGGAAAACCGGGACAGGGGACACCGGGGAGCTGTTTTTT.

This clone occurred once. The genes are TRBV7-2 and TRBJ2-1, with TRBD2 as a possible D gene (7 bases). The CDR3 extends over 15 amino acids. V lost 6 bases to trimming and J lost 6 bases, with 18 bases between them. Per the germline V gene, CDR1 is SGHTA and CDR2 is FQGNSA. Here the CDR3 reads CASSPPVGGLNEQFF. The CDR3 DNA reads as TGTGCCAGCAGTCCCCCGGTGGGGGGGCTCAATGAGCAGTTCTTC.

The chain uses TRBV6-5 and TRBJ1-4; TRBD1 matches at 8 bases. Germline V CDR1 and CDR2: MNHEY, SVGAGI. J lost 4 bases, V lost 4 bases, and 8 bases had no gene match. The CDR3 sequence is 16 residues long. The CDR3 region is CASSFRQGISNEKLFF. CDR3 DNA: TGTGCCAGCAGTTTCCGACAGGGGATTAGTAATGAAAAACTGTTTTTT.

This rearrangement joins TRBV5-1 to TRBJ2-7; 11 bases line up with TRBD1. The trim removed 2 bases at V and 4 bases at J, leaving 5 bases unmatched. Germline values: CDR1 SGHRS, CDR2 YFSETQ. This CDR3 spans 15 amino acids. The CDR3: CASSFGQGAVYEQYF. The CDR3 coding sequence is TGCGCCAGCAGCTTCGGACAGGGGGCTGTGTACGAGCAGTACTTC.

The rearrangement joins TRBV4-1 to TRBJ2-2; D not resolved. The CDR3 runs to 15 residues. Germline V gene sequence: CDR1 MGHRA, CDR2 YSYEKL. The V end was cut by 0 bases, the J end by 0 bases, with 5 bases between. CDR3 sequence (DNA): TGCGCCAGCAGCCAAGACAGAACGAACACCGGGGAGCTGTTTTTT. This translates into CASSQDRTNTGELFF.

V gene TRBV3-1 (or the pseudogene TRBV3-2) combines with J gene TRBJ2-3; D is uncertain. The CDR3 is 12 residues long. V lost 0 bases to trimming and J lost 4 bases, with 2 bases between them. The germline V gene has CDR1 LGHDT and CDR2 YNNKEL (reference sequence). The CDR3 reads CASSQDSDTQYF. The CDR3 DNA reads as TGTGCCAGCAGCCAAGACTCAGATACGCAGTATTTT.

The chain links TRBV28 to TRBJ1-2; tentatively, D is TRBD1 (5 bases). The V gene's germline CDR1 is MDHEN and CDR2 SYDVKM. With 2 bases removed from V and 2 bases from J, the gap between germline ends came to 9 bases. This CDR3 has 14 residues. CDR3 loop: CASSLGALNYGYTF. CDR3 sequence (DNA): TGTGCCAGCAGTTTAGGGGCTCTCAACTATGGCTACACCTTC.